The clone carrying this T cell receptor beta chain has more than one count but fewer than ten. Antigen specificity is unknown. A second PCR of 7 to 11 cycles used a sample-barcoded 5' primer and a J-beta primer mix. One entry per CDR3 protein, called by TCRdb with MiXCR from the 5' RACE reads. Altogether some 760,000 distinct CDR3 sequences are present, 25% being singletons, with the ten largest covering just under 9.5%. With 0 bases clipped from V and 3 bases from J, the junction kept 11 bases outside the gene matches. The CDR3 sequence is 18 residues long. Germline V gene lookup returns CDR1 SGHRS and CDR2 YFSETQ. These data come from a study of blood T cells in healthy people across ages. Study-level findings and limits: Diversity figures derived from one million T cells were judged to underestimate the true value.

The same specimen was also included in a second study, on T cells of mothers and their children.

Sequencing was done on a sample of blood. The chain recombines TRBV5-1 with TRBJ2-7; 11 bases align to TRBD1. This clonotype originated in a boy aged 10-17 years in good health. CDR3 residues: CASSLDGPGTGGNYEQYF. CDR3 DNA: TGCGCCAGCAGCTTGGACGGTCCCGGGACAGGGGGTAACTACGAGCAGTACTTC.